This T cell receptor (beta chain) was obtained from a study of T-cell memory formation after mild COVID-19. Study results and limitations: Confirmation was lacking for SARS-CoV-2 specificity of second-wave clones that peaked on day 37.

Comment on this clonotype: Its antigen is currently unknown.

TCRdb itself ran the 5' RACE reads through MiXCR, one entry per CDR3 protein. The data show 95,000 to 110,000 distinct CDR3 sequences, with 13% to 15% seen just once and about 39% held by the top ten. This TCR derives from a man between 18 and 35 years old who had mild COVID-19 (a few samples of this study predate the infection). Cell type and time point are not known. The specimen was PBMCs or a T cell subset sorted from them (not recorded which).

CDR3 sequence (DNA): TGTGCCAGCAGCCAATTGACAGGGGGCGCAGTTAAAACTGAAGCTTTCTTT. Its translation is CASSQLTGGAVKTEAFF. This chain links TRBV4-2 with TRBJ1-1; the match to TRBD1 covers 10 bases. The J segment lost 5 bases and the V segment lost 2 bases, leaving 11 bases of the junction unmatched. CDR1 and CDR2 (germline): LGHNA, YNFKEQ. There are 17 residues in the CDR3.